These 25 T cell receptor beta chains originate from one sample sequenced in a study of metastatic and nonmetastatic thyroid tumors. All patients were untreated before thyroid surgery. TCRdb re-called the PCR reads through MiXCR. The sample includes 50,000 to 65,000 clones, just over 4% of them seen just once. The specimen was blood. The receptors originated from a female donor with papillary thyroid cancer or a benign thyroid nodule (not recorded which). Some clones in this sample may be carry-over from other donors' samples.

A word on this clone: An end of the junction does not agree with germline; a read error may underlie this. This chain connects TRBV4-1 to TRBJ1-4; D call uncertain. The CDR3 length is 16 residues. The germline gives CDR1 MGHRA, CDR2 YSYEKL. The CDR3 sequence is CSSSQGWGATNEKLFF. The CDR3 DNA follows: TGCTCCAGCAGCCAAGGGTGGGGTGCAACTAATGAAAAACTGTTTTTT.

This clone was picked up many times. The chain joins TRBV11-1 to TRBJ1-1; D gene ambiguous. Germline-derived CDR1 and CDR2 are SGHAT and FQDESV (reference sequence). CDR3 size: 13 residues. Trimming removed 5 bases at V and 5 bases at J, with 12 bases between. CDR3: CASSRYERTEAFF. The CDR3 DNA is TGTGCCAGCAGCCGGTACGAAAGAACTGAAGCTTTCTTT.

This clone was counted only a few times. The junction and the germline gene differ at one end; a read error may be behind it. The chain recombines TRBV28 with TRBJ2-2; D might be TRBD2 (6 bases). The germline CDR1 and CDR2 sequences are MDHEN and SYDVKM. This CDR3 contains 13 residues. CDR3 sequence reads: CASGAGFTGELFF. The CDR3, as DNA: TGTGCCAGCGGCGCGGGATTTACCGGCGAGCTGTTTTTT. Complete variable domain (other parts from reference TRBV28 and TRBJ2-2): DVKVTQSSRYLVKRTGEKVFLECVQDMDHENMFWYRQDPGLGLRLIYFSYDVKMKEKGDIPEGYSVSREKKERFSLILESASTNQTSMYLCASGAGFTGELFFGEGSRLTVL.

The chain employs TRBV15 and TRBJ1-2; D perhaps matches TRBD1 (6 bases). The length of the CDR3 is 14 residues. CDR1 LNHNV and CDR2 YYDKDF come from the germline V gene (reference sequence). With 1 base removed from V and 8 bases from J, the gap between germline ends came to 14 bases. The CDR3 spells CATSRVGTGTGYTF. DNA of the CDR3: TGTGCCACCAGCAGAGTGGGTACAGGGACCGGCTACACCTTC.

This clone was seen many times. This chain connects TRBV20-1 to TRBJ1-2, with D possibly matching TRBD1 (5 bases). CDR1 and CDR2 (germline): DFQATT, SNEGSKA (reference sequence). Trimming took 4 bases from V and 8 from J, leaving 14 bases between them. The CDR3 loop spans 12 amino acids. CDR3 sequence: CSAIRGASGYTF. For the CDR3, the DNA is TGCAGTGCTATCCGGGGCGCCTCGGGCTACACCTTC.

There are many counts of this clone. CDR3 nucleotides: TGTGCCAGTAGTATCGGGACTAGCGGGCATACCTACGAGCAGTACTTC. Translated, it gives CASSIGTSGHTYEQYF. The V gene is TRBV19, the J gene TRBJ2-7, with TRBD2 identical over 12 bases. After removal of 3 bases from V and 2 bases from J, the junction contained 5 bases not matched to a gene. Germline CDR1 and CDR2: LNHDA and SQIVND (reference sequence). The CDR3 covers 16 residues.

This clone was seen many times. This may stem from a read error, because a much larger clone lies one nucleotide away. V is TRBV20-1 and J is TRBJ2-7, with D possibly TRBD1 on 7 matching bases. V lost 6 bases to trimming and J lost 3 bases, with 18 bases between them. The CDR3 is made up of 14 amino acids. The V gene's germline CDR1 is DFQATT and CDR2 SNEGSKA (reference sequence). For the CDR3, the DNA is TGCAGTGCCACTCAGGGGGAGGTCTACTACGAGCAGTACTTC. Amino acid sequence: CSATQGEVYYEQYF.

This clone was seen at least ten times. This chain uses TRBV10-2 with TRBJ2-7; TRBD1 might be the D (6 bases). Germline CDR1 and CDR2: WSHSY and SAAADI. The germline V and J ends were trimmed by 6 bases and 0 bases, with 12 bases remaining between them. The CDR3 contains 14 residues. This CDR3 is CASRPDRSSYEQYF. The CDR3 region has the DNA TGCGCCAGCAGGCCCGACAGGAGCTCCTACGAGCAGTACTTC.

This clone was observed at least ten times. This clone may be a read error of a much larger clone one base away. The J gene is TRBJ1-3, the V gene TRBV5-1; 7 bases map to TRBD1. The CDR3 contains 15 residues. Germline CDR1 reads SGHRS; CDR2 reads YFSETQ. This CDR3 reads CASGLGGTTGNTIYF. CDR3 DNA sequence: TGCGCCAGCGGCTTAGGGGGCACCACTGGAAACACCATATATTTT.

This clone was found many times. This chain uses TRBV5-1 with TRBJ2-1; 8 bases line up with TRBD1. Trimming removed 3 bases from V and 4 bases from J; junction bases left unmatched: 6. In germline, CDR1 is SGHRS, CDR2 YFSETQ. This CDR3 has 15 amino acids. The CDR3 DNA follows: TGCGCCAGCAGCTCCGGGGACAGGACTTACAATGAGCAGTTCTTC. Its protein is CASSSGDRTYNEQFF.

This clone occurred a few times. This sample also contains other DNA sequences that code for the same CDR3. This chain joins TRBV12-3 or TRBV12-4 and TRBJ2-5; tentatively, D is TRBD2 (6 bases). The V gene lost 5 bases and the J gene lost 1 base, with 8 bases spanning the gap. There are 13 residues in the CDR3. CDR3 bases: TGTGCCAGCAGTCTTAGCGGCCAAGAGACCCAGTACTTC. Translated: CASSLSGQETQYF.

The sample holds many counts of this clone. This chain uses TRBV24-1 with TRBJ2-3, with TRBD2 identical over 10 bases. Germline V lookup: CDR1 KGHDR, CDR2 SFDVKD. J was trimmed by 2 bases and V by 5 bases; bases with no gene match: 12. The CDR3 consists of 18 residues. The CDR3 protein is CATSASPSGRTHTDTQYF. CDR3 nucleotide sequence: TGTGCCACCAGTGCTTCTCCTAGCGGGAGAACGCACACAGATACGCAGTATTTT.

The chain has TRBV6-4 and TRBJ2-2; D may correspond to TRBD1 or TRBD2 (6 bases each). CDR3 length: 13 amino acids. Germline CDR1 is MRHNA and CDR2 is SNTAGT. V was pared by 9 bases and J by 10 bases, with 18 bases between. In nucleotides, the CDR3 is TGTGCCAGGCCCGTCGAGGGGGGTGTGGAGCTGTTTTTT. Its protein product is CARPVEGGVELFF.

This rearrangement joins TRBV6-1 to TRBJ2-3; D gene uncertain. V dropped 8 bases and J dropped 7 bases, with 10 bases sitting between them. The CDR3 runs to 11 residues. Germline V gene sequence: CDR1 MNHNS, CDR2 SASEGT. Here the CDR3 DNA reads TGTGCCAGCCTCCATTATTATACGCAGTATTTT. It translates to CASLHYYTQYF.

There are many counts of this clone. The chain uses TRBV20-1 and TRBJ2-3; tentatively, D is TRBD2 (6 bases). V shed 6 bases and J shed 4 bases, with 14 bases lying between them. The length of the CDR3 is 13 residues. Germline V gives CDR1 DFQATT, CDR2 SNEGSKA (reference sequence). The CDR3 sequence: CSASWAGSDTQYF. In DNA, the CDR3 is TGCAGTGCATCATGGGCGGGGTCAGATACGCAGTATTTT.

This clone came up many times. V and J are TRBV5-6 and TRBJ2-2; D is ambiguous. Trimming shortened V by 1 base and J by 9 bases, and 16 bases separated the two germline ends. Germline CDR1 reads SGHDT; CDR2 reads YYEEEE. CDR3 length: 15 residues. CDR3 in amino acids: CASSLWSLGFRELFF. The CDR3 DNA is TGTGCCAGCAGCTTGTGGAGTCTGGGATTCCGGGAGCTGTTTTTT.

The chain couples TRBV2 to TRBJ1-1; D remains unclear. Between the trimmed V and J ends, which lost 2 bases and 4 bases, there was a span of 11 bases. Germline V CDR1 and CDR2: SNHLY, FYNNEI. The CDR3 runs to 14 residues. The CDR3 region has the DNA TGTGCCAGCAGTGAAAGTCCGGGTACCACTGAAGCTTTCTTT. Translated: CASSESPGTTEAFF. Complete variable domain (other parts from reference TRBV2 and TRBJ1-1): EPEVTQTPSHQVTQMGQEVILRCVPISNHLYFYWYRQILGQKVEFLVSFYNNEISEKSEIFDDQFSVERPDGSNFTLKIRSTKLEDSAMYFCASSESPGTTEAFFGQGTRLTVV.

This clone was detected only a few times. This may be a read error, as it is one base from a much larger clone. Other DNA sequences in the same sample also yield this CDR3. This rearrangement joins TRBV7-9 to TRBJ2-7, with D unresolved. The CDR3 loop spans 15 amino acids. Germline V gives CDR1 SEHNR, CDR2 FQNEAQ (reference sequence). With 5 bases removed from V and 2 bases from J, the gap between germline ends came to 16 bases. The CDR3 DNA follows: TGTGCCAGCAGCGCCGCCGGGTCTGGAGCCTACGAGCAGTACTTC. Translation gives CASSAAGSGAYEQYF.

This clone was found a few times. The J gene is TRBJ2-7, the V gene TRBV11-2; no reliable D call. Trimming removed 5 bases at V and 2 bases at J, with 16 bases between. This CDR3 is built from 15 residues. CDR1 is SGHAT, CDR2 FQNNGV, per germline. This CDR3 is CASSLLTSLAYEQYF. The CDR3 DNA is TGTGCCAGCAGCCTACTTACATCCCTGGCCTACGAGCAGTACTTC.

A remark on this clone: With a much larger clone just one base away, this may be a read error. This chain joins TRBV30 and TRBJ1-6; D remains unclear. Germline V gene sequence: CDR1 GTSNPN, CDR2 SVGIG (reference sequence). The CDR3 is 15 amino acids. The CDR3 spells CAWGVLSSYNSPLHF. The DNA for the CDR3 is TGTGCCTGGGGTGTCCTGAGCTCCTATAATTCACCCCTCCACTTT.

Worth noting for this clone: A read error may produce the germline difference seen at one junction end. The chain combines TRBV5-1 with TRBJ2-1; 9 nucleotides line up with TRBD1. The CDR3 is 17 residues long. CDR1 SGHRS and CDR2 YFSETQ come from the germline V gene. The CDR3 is CTSSLAVSGQGGNQQFF. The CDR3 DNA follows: TGCACCAGCAGCTTGGCGGTGTCGGGACAGGGTGGCAATCAGCAGTTCTTC.

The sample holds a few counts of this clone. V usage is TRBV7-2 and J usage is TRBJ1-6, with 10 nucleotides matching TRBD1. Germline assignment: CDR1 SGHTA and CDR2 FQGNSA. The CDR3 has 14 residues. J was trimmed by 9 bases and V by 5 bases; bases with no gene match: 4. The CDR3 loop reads CASSKDRGSSPLHF. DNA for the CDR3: TGTGCCAGCAGCAAGGACAGGGGGAGTTCACCCCTCCACTTT.

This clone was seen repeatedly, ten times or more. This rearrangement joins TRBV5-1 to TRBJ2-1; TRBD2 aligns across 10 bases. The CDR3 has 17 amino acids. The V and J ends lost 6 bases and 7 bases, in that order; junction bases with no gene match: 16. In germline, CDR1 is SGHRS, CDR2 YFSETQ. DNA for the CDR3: TGCGCCAGCAAGACCCTTCTAGCGGGGGCCACAGGAAATGAGCAGTTCTTC. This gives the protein CASKTLLAGATGNEQFF.

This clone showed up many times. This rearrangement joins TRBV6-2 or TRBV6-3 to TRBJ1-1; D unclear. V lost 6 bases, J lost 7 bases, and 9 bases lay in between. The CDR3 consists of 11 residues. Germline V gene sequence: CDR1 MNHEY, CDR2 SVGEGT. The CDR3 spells CASRNSGEAFF. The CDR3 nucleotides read TGTGCCAGCAGAAACTCGGGTGAAGCTTTCTTT.

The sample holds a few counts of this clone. The DNA of the CDR3 is TGTGCCAGCAGTTTAAGATGGACAGGGAATCAGCCCCAGCATTTT. Translating gives CASSLRWTGNQPQHF. V gene TRBV28 combines with J gene TRBJ1-5, with 8 bases identical to TRBD1. The CDR3 sequence is 15 residues long. Trimming at V came to 2 bases and at J to 4 bases, leaving 4 bases not matched to a gene. Germline CDR1 reads MDHEN; CDR2 reads SYDVKM.